These 17 T cell receptor beta chains came from one sample sequenced in a study of identical twins. TCRdb independently ran MiXCR on the 5' RACE reads; one entry per CDR3 protein. The data hold about 160,000 distinct CDR3 sequences, with under 4.5% observed a single time. The sample taken for sequencing was memory T cells sorted from blood. The receptors come from a man aged 18 to 30 in good health.

This clonotype was detected ten times or more. The CDR3 DNA reads TGTGCCAGCAGTGCGGGATTTGGCTCCGTCTCTGGGGCCAACGTCCTGACTTTC. This codes for CASSAGFGSVSGANVLTF. This rearrangement joins TRBV27 to TRBJ2-6; a possible D gene is TRBD2 (6 bases). V gave up 5 bases and J gave up 0 bases, with 17 bases separating them. The CDR3 spans 18 residues. CDR1 MNHEY and CDR2 SMNVEV come from the germline V gene (reference sequence).

This clonotype was counted ten times or more. The gene calls are TRBV18 and TRBJ1-5; a weak D match, TRBD1 (6 bases). V was shortened by 1 base and J by 3 bases, with 16 bases between the two germline ends. Per germline, CDR1 KGHSH and CDR2 LQKENI. The CDR3 covers 17 residues. The CDR3 DNA is TGTGCCAGCTCACCACTGGGCAGGGGTATAATCAATCAGCCCCAGCATTTT. Protein sequence: CASSPLGRGIINQPQHF.

This clonotype was counted a few times. The chain recombines TRBV5-1 with TRBJ2-2; 9 nucleotides align to TRBD2. The CDR3 contains 16 residues. V dropped 2 bases and J dropped 6; count of bases not matched to a gene: 8. Germline CDR1 and CDR2: SGHRS and YFSETQ. CDR3 loop: CASSLFSAGGSGELFF. The CDR3 nucleotides are TGCGCCAGCAGCTTATTCTCAGCGGGAGGTTCCGGGGAGCTGTTTTTT.

This clonotype came up many times. CDR3 amino acids: CSASRLAVGQFF. The CDR3 coding sequence is TGCAGTGCTAGTAGGCTAGCTGTCGGGCAGTTCTTC. The rearrangement uses TRBV20-1 and TRBJ2-1; TRBD2 is a possible D gene (5 bases). From germline, CDR1 is DFQATT and CDR2 SNEGSKA (reference sequence). The CDR3 length is 12 residues. V was shortened by 3 bases and J by 12 bases, with 15 bases between the two germline ends.

This clonotype came up a few times. This chain links TRBV4-2 with TRBJ2-3, with TRBD2 matching 7 bases. V dropped 0 bases and J dropped 1; count of bases not matched to a gene: 7. The CDR3 sequence is 17 residues long. The V gene's germline CDR1 is LGHNA and CDR2 YNFKEQ. As DNA, the CDR3 is TGTGCCAGCAGCCAAGATTGGGCGACTAGCCGCACAGATACGCAGTATTTT. Translation gives CASSQDWATSRTDTQYF.

This clonotype was detected ten times or more. J is TRBJ1-4 and V is TRBV5-1, with 8 bases aligning to TRBD1. The germline CDR1 and CDR2 sequences are SGHRS and YFSETQ. The CDR3 spans 14 residues. J was trimmed by 5 bases and V by 5 bases; bases with no gene match: 5. The CDR3 DNA sequence: TGCGCCAGCAGTTCCGACAGGGGCAATGAAAAACTGTTTTTT. Protein sequence: CASSSDRGNEKLFF.

This clonotype was found a few times. The chain links TRBV18 to TRBJ1-3; no reliable D call. V was pared by 2 bases and J by 1 base, with 12 bases between. CDR1 and CDR2 from the germline V gene are KGHSH and LQKENI. The CDR3 consists of 16 residues. The CDR3, as DNA: TGTGCCAGCTCACCAGGCTCGACCGGTTCTGGAAACACCATATATTTT. Protein product: CASSPGSTGSGNTIYF.

This chain links TRBV12-5 with TRBJ2-7, with D perhaps TRBD1 (5 bases). V was shortened by 7 bases and J by 6 bases, with 22 bases between the two germline ends. CDR1 LGHNT and CDR2 FRNRAP come from the germline V gene. The CDR3 runs 15 residues. The CDR3 spells CASAVKDSESSEQYF. In DNA, the CDR3 is TGTGCTAGTGCCGTGAAAGACAGCGAATCTTCCGAGCAGTACTTC. Using reference TRBV12-5 and TRBJ2-7 for the parts outside the CDR3, the full variable domain is DARVTQTPRHKVTEMGQEVTMRCQPILGHNTVFWYRQTMMQGLELLAYFRNRAPLDDSGMPKDRFSAEMPDATLATLKIQPSEPRDSAVYFCASAVKDSESSEQYFGPGTRLTVT.

In its sample, this clonotype was seen many times. The chain recombines TRBV12-3 or TRBV12-4 with TRBJ2-5; D possibly corresponds to TRBD2 (5 bases). Trimming cost V 3 bases and J 5 bases, with 10 bases left between them. This CDR3 is built from 13 residues. The CDR3 region is CASSFGDFETQYF. The DNA of the CDR3 is TGTGCCAGCAGTTTCGGGGATTTCGAGACCCAGTACTTC.

This clonotype appeared many times. The chain joins TRBV5-5 to TRBJ2-1; TRBD1 aligns across 7 bases. The CDR3 is made up of 14 amino acids. Germline V gene lookup returns CDR1 SGHKS and CDR2 YYEKEE (reference sequence). V gave up 3 bases and J gave up 4 bases; unmatched junction bases: 4. The CDR3 protein is CASSWQTGYNEQFF. The CDR3 bases are TGTGCCAGCAGCTGGCAGACAGGGTACAATGAGCAGTTCTTC.

CDR3 bases: TGTGCCAGCAGTGGGGTGGGGGCGCGATACAATGAGCAGTTCTTC. Its protein is CASSGVGARYNEQFF. This chain uses TRBV2 with TRBJ2-1; TRBD1 is a possible D gene (6 bases). Germline V lookup: CDR1 SNHLY, CDR2 FYNNEI. This CDR3 comprises 15 residues. V was clipped by 4 bases and J by 4 bases, with 14 bases between them.

There are many counts of this clonotype. This chain links TRBV5-1 with TRBJ1-1; D gene uncertain. Between the trimmed V and J ends, which lost 0 bases and 5 bases, there was a span of 11 bases. The CDR3 covers 14 residues. CDR1 is SGHRS, CDR2 YFSETQ, per germline. As DNA, the CDR3 is TGCGCCAGCAGCTTGGCAGGTGGATATACTGAAGCTTTCTTT. Its translation: CASSLAGGYTEAFF. The whole variable domain, filled in from reference TRBV5-1 and TRBJ1-1, reads KAGVTQTPRYLIKTRGQQVTLSCSPISGHRSVSWYQQTPGQGLQFLFEYFSETQRNKGNFPGRFSGRQFSNSRSEMNVSTLELGDSALYLCASSLAGGYTEAFFGQGTRLTVV.

This clonotype showed up just a few times. The V and J genes are TRBV19 and TRBJ1-3; a weak D match, TRBD1 (5 bases). CDR3 length: 14 residues. V was cut by 10 bases and J by 6 bases, with 19 bases left in between. The germline CDR1 and CDR2 sequences are LNHDA and SQIVND (reference sequence). The CDR3 spells CATFGGWLENTIYF. CDR3 DNA: TGTGCCACCTTCGGGGGGTGGCTCGAAAACACCATATATTTT.

In its sample, this clonotype was seen many times. The rearrangement links TRBV12-3 or TRBV12-4 to TRBJ2-3; D not resolved. The CDR3 is made up of 12 amino acids. Deletions cut 4 bases from V and 7 bases from J, with 9 bases between. CDR3 amino acids: CASSSTVHTQYF. The CDR3 region has the DNA TGTGCCAGCAGTTCCACAGTTCATACGCAGTATTTT.

This clonotype was recorded many times. The rearrangement links TRBV29-1 to TRBJ2-2, with TRBD2 identical over 10 bases. V shed 3 bases, J shed 7 bases, and the junction held 5 bases outside the gene matches. The CDR3 is 14 residues long. The germline V gene has CDR1 SQVTM and CDR2 ANQGSEA. The CDR3 nucleotides read TGCAGCGTTGAGGGTAGCGGGAGGATCGGGGAGCTGTTTTTT. It is translated as CSVEGSGRIGELFF.

This clonotype was found many times. The chain combines TRBV30 with TRBJ1-1; 7 bases match TRBD1. The CDR3 spans 14 residues. V lost 4 bases to trimming and J lost 5 bases; unmatched junction nucleotides: 10. Germline lookup yields CDR1 GTSNPN and CDR2 SVGIG (reference sequence). The CDR3 region has the DNA TGTGCCTGGACCTTTTACAGGGGAAGGACTGAAGCTTTCTTT. Encoded protein: CAWTFYRGRTEAFF.

Ten or more counts support this clonotype. V and J are TRBV29-1 and TRBJ2-2; D remains ambiguous. The CDR3 loop spans 11 amino acids. Trimming took 6 bases from V and 5 from J, leaving 7 bases between them. Per the germline V gene, CDR1 is SQVTM and CDR2 is ANQGSEA. CDR3 sequence (DNA): TGCAGCGTAAAAGGGACCGGGGAGCTGTTTTTT. Translation: CSVKGTGELFF.